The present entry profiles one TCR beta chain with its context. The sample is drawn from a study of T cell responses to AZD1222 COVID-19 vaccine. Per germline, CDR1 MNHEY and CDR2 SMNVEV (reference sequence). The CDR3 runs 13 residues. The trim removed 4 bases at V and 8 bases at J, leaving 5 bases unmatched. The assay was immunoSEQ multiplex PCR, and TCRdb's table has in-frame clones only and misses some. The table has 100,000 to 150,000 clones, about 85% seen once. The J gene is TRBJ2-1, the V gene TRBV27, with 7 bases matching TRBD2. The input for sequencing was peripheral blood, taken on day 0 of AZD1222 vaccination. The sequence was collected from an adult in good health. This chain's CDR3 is CASSWGGIDEQFF. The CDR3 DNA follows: TGTGCCAGCAGTTGGGGGGGGATCGATGAGCAGTTCTTC.